This T cell receptor (beta chain) was sequenced during a study of blood T cell repertoires in COVID-19 (dated by TCRdb to the early 2020s). Regarding the research as a whole: The collaborator samples originated in the United States, Italy and Spain and spanned the acute and convalescent phases of COVID-19. Nearly every sample came with metadata listing a de-identified subject ID, COVID-19 status, age in years and sex. Where available, HLA class I and class II types were taken from metadata supplied by the sample provider and were not determined by assay-based typing. The repertoires were made available in a free public database intended to serve as a resource for research on the immune response to SARS-CoV-2. Deeply sampled blood TCRbeta repertoires from subjects exposed to, actively infected with, or recovered from COVID-19 were included in the dataset. Samples came from the ongoing ImmuneRACE study (first 160 participants) plus 1,254 subjects from 6 global collaborators. The material from the prospective study consisted of cDNA or gDNA derived from T cells, B-cell-depleted T cells, or PBMCs.

Notes on this clone: Which antigen it targets is not known. Base qualities are not recorded, but no much larger clone differs from it by a single base.

The CDR3 runs 14 residues from the cysteine to the phenylalanine. CDR3 DNA only is kept here, 42 bases in frame from base 1. Sequences LNHDA (CDR1) and SQIVND (CDR2) are obtained from the germline V gene (reference sequence). V and J are trimmed by 4 bases and 5 bases, and the gene matches miss 4 bases of the junction. TCRbeta CDR3 regions were amplified from genomic DNA using the immunoSEQ Assay, a bias-controlled multiplex PCR. The original methods were these. The number of nucleated cells in each sample was estimated from the amplification of reference gene primers within the assay. To quantify the absolute abundance of each unique TCRbeta CDR3 rearrangement, sequence reads were collapsed and filtered. For each sample, productive Simpson clonality was calculated by taking the square root of Simpson's diversity index across productive rearrangements. The source is immuneACCESS, and TCRdb retained only in-frame sequences with V and J called. Part of the clones is not carried over; for the studies checked, unresolved V genes explain less than half of this, and the remainder is unexplained. D and trimming were read from the DNA, whereas the V and J calls and clone size are those reported in that table. This sample holds about 180,000 clones; approximately 86% were observed only once. The biggest ten clones account for 0.55% to 0.6% of the sample.

Beyond this particular receptor, the publication reports: Clinical and demographic metadata were provided uncurated, with the amount varying by source and participant.

At one collaborating source in Seattle, patients were enrolled during active infection and were followed longitudinally through the course of disease. Collaborating institutions collected whole blood in K2EDTA tubes following their own protocols. For TCRbeta analysis, collaborators shipped samples as frozen whole blood, isolated PBMCs, or DNA extracted from either of those sample types. This chain is built from TRBV19 and TRBJ2-5; a stretch of 10 junction bases matches TRBD1. Specimen: peripheral blood. This clonotype was sampled from a man between 60 and 75 years old with COVID-19, enrolled during active disease. The sequenced DNA is TGTGCCAGTAGTAGACAGGGGGCTTCGGAGACCCAGTACTTC. Translated, it gives CASSRQGASETQYF.